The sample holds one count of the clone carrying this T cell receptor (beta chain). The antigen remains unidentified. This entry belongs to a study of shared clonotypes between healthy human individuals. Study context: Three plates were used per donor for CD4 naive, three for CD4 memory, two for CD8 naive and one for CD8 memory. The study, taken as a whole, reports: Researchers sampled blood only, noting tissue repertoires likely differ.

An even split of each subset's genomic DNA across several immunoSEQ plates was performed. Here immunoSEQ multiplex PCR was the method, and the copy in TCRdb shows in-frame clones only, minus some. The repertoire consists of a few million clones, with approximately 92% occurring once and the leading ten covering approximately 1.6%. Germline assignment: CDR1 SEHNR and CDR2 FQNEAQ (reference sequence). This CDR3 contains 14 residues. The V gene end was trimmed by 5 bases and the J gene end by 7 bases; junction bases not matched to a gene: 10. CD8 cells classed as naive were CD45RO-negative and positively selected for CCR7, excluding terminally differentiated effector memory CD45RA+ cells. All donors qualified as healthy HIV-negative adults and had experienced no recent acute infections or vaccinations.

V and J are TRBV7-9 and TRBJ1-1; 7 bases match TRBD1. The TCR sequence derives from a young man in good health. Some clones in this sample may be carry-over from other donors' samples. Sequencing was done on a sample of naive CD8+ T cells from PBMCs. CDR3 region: CASSTGDRADEAFF. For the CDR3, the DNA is TGTGCCAGCAGCACCGGCGACAGGGCGGATGAAGCTTTCTTT.